Below, 15 T cell receptor beta chains from the same sample are listed, as sequenced in a study of regulatory T cells in long-lasting Graves disease. Both iRepertoire HTBI primers and Arm-PCR of CDR3 regions were used to build the TCR beta libraries. From the multiplex PCR reads, TCRdb called clonotypes with MiXCR, one entry per CDR3 protein. This table holds 500,000 or so distinct CDR3 sequences, roughly 15% found once. Time point here: newly diagnosed GD, antithyroid drugs for less than 3 months. Preparation of the TCR library used RNA extracted from PBMCs. This same sample was also taken into another study, of T cells in Graves' hyperthyroidism and ophthalmopathy.

Sequenced material: peripheral blood mononuclear cells (PBMCs), taken at new diagnosis, from a patient treated with antithyroid drugs. Receptors originate from a man aged 40-50 years with Graves disease.

A remark on this clonotype: A junction end diverges from the germline sequence, so it may reflect a read error. The V and J genes are TRBV7-9 and TRBJ2-7; TRBD2 agrees at 9 bases. Germline V lookup: CDR1 SEHNR, CDR2 FQNEAQ (reference sequence). The CDR3 consists of 17 residues. The CDR3 sequence: CASSPYTGTSSSYEQYF. The CDR3 region has the DNA TGCGCCAGCAGCCCCTACACCGGGACTAGCTCCTCCTACGAGCAGTACTTC.

The CDR3 nucleotides read TGCAGTGCTAGTCGGGGGGCCAACGTCCTGACTTTC. Encoded protein: CSASRGANVLTF. The chain has TRBV20-1 and TRBJ2-6, with D unclear. The CDR3 covers 12 residues. V was pared by 3 bases and J by 4 bases, with 4 bases between. Germline V gene sequence: CDR1 DFQATT, CDR2 SNEGSKA (reference sequence).

The rearrangement links TRBV6-1 to TRBJ1-5; 10 bases are shared with TRBD1. Germline CDR1 MNHNS, CDR2 SASEGT. V shed 6 bases and J 7 bases; nucleotides not matched to a gene: 6. This CDR3 has 14 amino acids. The CDR3 here is CASSRTGGQQPQHF. The CDR3 region has the DNA TGTGCCAGCAGCCGGACAGGGGGACAACAGCCCCAGCATTTT.

In this sample, this clonotype turned up a few times. V and J are TRBV24-1 and TRBJ2-2, with a possible D match to TRBD1 (5 bases). Germline V gene sequence: CDR1 KGHDR, CDR2 SFDVKD. V lost 3 bases to trimming and J lost 3 bases, with 16 bases between them. This CDR3 has 17 residues. DNA of the CDR3: TGTGCCACCAGTGATCCCATAGCTGGGGCATACACCGGGGAGCTGTTTTTT. It specifies CATSDPIAGAYTGELFF.

The gene calls are TRBV20-1 and TRBJ2-1, with TRBD2 identical over 14 bases. This CDR3 has 15 amino acids. CDR1 and CDR2 (germline): DFQATT, SNEGSKA (reference sequence). J lost 6 bases, V lost 0 bases, and 1 base had no gene match. In DNA form, the CDR3 reads TGCAGTGCTAGAGAAGGACTAGCGGGGGGCAATGAGCAGTTCTTC. It is translated as CSAREGLAGGNEQFF.

This clonotype was detected many times. The J gene is TRBJ1-5, the V gene TRBV20-1, with unresolved D. This CDR3 has 13 residues. Trimming removed 0 bases at V and 2 bases at J, with 5 bases between. Germline assignment: CDR1 DFQATT and CDR2 SNEGSKA (reference sequence). The CDR3 DNA is TGCAGTGCTAGAGAGAGAGGCAATCAGCCCCAGCATTTT. Its protein is CSARERGNQPQHF.

The gene calls are TRBV7-2 and TRBJ1-4; D gene unclear. The CDR3 is 13 residues long. Germline V gene data show CDR1 as SGHTA and CDR2 as FQGNSA. Between the trimmed V and J ends, which lost 6 bases and 8 bases, there was a span of 13 bases. CDR3 coding DNA: TGTGCCAGCAGACCCGGGCGTTGGGAAAAACTGTTTTTT. Its protein is CASRPGRWEKLFF.

The chain couples TRBV20-1 to TRBJ1-4; D not certain. V lost 5 bases and J 5 bases, leaving 6 bases between the germline ends. The germline CDR1 and CDR2 sequences are DFQATT and SNEGSKA (reference sequence). The CDR3 runs 11 residues. CDR3 loop: CSALSNEKLFF. CDR3 nucleotides: TGCAGTGCTCTATCCAATGAAAAACTGTTTTTT.

This clonotype was seen a handful of times. This chain connects TRBV20-1 to TRBJ2-3, with D unresolved. Germline lookup yields CDR1 DFQATT and CDR2 SNEGSKA (reference sequence). CDR3 length: 11 amino acids. Trimming shortened V by 3 bases and J by 5 bases, and 6 bases separated the two germline ends. The CDR3 region is CSARSRDTQYF. For the CDR3, the DNA is TGCAGTGCTAGGAGCCGAGATACGCAGTATTTT.

This clonotype has a count of ten or more. The genes are TRBV12-3 or TRBV12-4 and TRBJ2-7, with D unresolved. The CDR3 totals 15 residues. Trimming removed 2 bases from V and 0 bases from J, with 11 bases in between. CDR3 sequence: CASSLKVSLSYEQYF. The CDR3 nucleotides are TGTGCCAGCAGTTTAAAAGTTAGCCTCTCCTACGAGCAGTACTTC.

This clonotype occurred a few times. The chain couples TRBV10-3 to TRBJ2-2; the D gene is possibly TRBD2 (6 bases). With 7 bases removed from V and 1 base from J, the gap between germline ends came to 10 bases. The CDR3 contains 14 residues. Germline lookup yields CDR1 ENHRY and CDR2 SYGVKD. The CDR3 loop reads CAINGGLNTGELFF. In DNA form, the CDR3 reads TGTGCCATCAACGGGGGATTGAACACCGGGGAGCTGTTTTTT.

This clonotype occurred many times. This chain links TRBV11-2 with TRBJ2-2, with D tentatively TRBD1 (5 bases). Germline CDR1 and CDR2: SGHAT and FQNNGV. The CDR3 totals 17 residues. V lost 3 bases and J lost 4, with 18 bases in between. CDR3 in DNA: TGTGCCAGCAGCTTCCTAAGGGGCCCGAGAATCACCGGGGAGCTGTTTTTT. It specifies CASSFLRGPRITGELFF.

This clonotype was detected ten times or more. Here the CDR3 reads CASSPTSTGYNEQFF. The CDR3 nucleotides read TGTGCCAGCAGTCCCACCTCAACGGGGTACAATGAGCAGTTCTTC. The V gene is TRBV27, the J gene TRBJ2-1; tentative D call: TRBD2 (5 bases). Deletions cut 5 bases from V and 4 bases from J, with 15 bases between. CDR1 and CDR2 (germline): MNHEY, SMNVEV (reference sequence). CDR3 size: 15 residues.

This clonotype was counted only a few times. This chain uses TRBV6-1 with TRBJ2-3, with TRBD2 identical over 14 bases. CDR3 length equals 15 residues. Per germline, CDR1 MNHNS and CDR2 SASEGT. J was trimmed by 4 bases and V by 7 bases; bases with no gene match: 4. The CDR3 DNA is TGTGCCAGCAAGGGACTAGCGGGAGCGGCAGATACGCAGTATTTT. This codes for CASKGLAGAADTQYF.

This clonotype was counted at least ten times. The chain couples TRBV20-1 to TRBJ2-7; TRBD1 might be the D (5 bases). CDR3 length equals 14 residues. Deletions cut 2 bases from V and 2 bases from J, with 13 bases between. CDR1 DFQATT and CDR2 SNEGSKA come from the germline V gene (reference sequence). The CDR3 reads CSARRPRQTYEQYF. Written as DNA, the CDR3 is TGCAGTGCTAGAAGGCCCAGACAGACCTACGAGCAGTACTTC.